This T cell receptor beta chain is from a study of blood T cell repertoires in COVID-19 (dated by TCRdb to 2020 to 2022). Notes on the research overall: Collaborator samples came from the United States, Italy and Spain and covered acute and convalescent phases of COVID-19. Nearly every sample came with metadata listing a de-identified subject ID, COVID-19 status, age in years and sex. The prospective study material was composed of cDNA or gDNA derived from T cells, B-cell-depleted T cells, or PBMCs. Where available, HLA class I and class II types were obtained from metadata supplied by the sample provider rather than from assay-based typing. The repertoires were made available in a free public database intended to serve as a resource for research on the immune response to SARS-CoV-2. The dataset comprised deeply sampled blood TCRbeta repertoires from subjects exposed to, actively infected with, or recovered from COVID-19. The samples were drawn from the first 160 participants of the ongoing ImmuneRACE study and from some 1,300 subjects provided by 6 global collaborators.

The CDR3 spans 17 residues, from the cysteine through the phenylalanine. Only CDR3 DNA is held: 51 bases, read in frame from base 1. CDR1 and CDR2, per the germline V gene, are SGHVS and FNYEAQ. V loses 5 bases at its end and J loses 4 bases; junction bases beyond the gene matches: 16. Study-level results and caveats: The amount of clinical and demographic metadata varied by source and participant and was provided uncurated.

TCRbeta CDR3 regions were amplified from genomic DNA using the immunoSEQ Assay, a bias-controlled multiplex PCR. Concerning the study's data processing: The number of nucleated cells in each sample was estimated from the amplification of reference gene primers within the assay. To quantify the absolute abundance of each unique TCRbeta CDR3 rearrangement, sequence reads were collapsed and filtered. For each sample, productive Simpson clonality was calculated by taking the square root of Simpson's diversity index across productive rearrangements. TCRdb provides this immuneACCESS table in a form limited to in-frame rearrangements. Some clones are lacking; in checked studies, under half of them reflect an unresolved V gene, and why the rest are absent is not known. The V and J calls and clone size are taken from that table; D and trimming were inferred from the DNA. Across this sample there are under 350,000 clones, with roughly nine tenths seen only once. 2.6% of the sample is taken by the ten largest.

Turning to this clone: Its antigen is currently not known. Nothing much larger sits one base from this clone, and base qualities are not available.

Participants in the prospective study were enrolled through a virtual design, were aged about 18 to 90 years, and lived in approximately 25 United States geographic areas. Cohort assignment in the prospective study relied on participant-reported clinical history from a screening survey and a study questionnaire. For ImmuneRACE Cohort 3, a participant was defined as recovered based on two consecutive negative NP/OP PCR tests, clearance by a healthcare professional, or resolution of symptoms. In the prospective study, mobile phlebotomists collected whole blood, serum and a nasopharyngeal or oropharyngeal swab from each participant. Over a roughly 2-month period, participants in the prospective study had the option of providing additional blood draws and questionnaires. Blood samples from the prospective study were shipped frozen or at room temperature prior to DNA extraction.

The TCR originated in a man between 60 and 75 years old who had recovered from COVID-19. The sample consisted of PBMCs or T cells enriched from blood (not recorded which). The receptor chain draws on TRBV7-6 and TRBJ1-2; the junction holds 7 bases that match TRBD1. The bases read TGTGCCAGCAGCCAAAACCTACCGGGACAGAAGGGCTATGGCTACACCTTC. Its product reads: CASSQNLPGQKGYGYTF.